The subject of this entry is one TCR beta chain. This sample was taken from a study of shared clonotypes between healthy human individuals. This CDR3 is 15 amino acids long. The V segment lost 4 bases and the J segment 5 bases; nucleotides outside the gene matches: 8. Germline CDR1 and CDR2: SGHTA and FQGTGA. Sequenced by immunoSEQ multiplex PCR; TCRdb stores in-frame clones only, minus some. Altogether about 480,000 clones are present, about four fifths being singletons, with the ten largest covering over 10%. The TCR originated in a middle-aged woman in good health. Some clones in this sample may be carry-over from other donors' samples. Material for sequencing was PBMCs. J is TRBJ2-3 and V is TRBV7-3; 8 nucleotides line up with TRBD1. In DNA form, the CDR3 reads TGTGCCAGCAGCTCCGGGACAGGAGATGTAGATACGCAGTATTTT. It yields the protein CASSSGTGDVDTQYF. Full variable domain (missing parts from reference TRBV7-3 and TRBJ2-3): GAGVSQTPSNKVTEKGKYVELRCDPISGHTALYWYRQSLGQGPEFLIYFQGTGAADDSGLPNDRFFAVRPEGSVSTLKIQRTERGDSAVYLCASSSGTGDVDTQYFGPGTRLTVL.